The 9 T cell receptor beta chains below all came from one sample that was sequenced in a study of control samples from healthy donors and cancer patients. Sequencing used immunoSEQ multiplex PCR; TCRdb keeps in-frame clones, though not all of them. The data contain around 93,000 clones, 80% to 90% of them singletons. Sequenced: blood. These receptors all stem from a man aged 30 to 39 in good health.

The chain recombines TRBV6-1 with TRBJ2-7; D is possibly TRBD1 (5 bases). The V gene lost 2 bases and the J gene lost 2 bases, with 10 bases spanning the gap. Germline V gene sequence: CDR1 MNHNS, CDR2 SASEGT. This CDR3 region has 14 residues. CDR3 in DNA: TGTGCCAGCAGTGAAAGGGGTCCTACCTACGAGCAGTACTTC. This gives the protein CASSERGPTYEQYF.

The genes are TRBV6-5 and TRBJ2-2; D may be TRBD2 (7 bases). CDR1 and CDR2 (germline): MNHEY, SVGAGI. The CDR3 totals 12 residues. DNA of the CDR3: TGTGGCGTGAGGGGGGGTGCCGGGGAGCTGTTTTTT. This translates into CGVRGGAGELFF.

CDR3 nucleotides: TGTGCCAGCGGGGGCCGACAGACAAATCAGCCCCAGCATTTT. Translation gives CASGGRQTNQPQHF. The rearrangement uses TRBV2 and TRBJ1-5, with D possibly matching TRBD1 (6 bases). This CDR3 spans 14 amino acids. The germline V and J ends were trimmed by 8 bases and 4 bases, with 15 bases remaining between them. Germline V CDR1 and CDR2: SNHLY, FYNNEI.

Only one count was recorded for this clone. The CDR3 nucleotides are TGTGCCAGCAGCAATTTCCGGACAGGGGGTCTCTATAGCAATCAGCCCCAGCATTTT. Translated: CASSNFRTGGLYSNQPQHF. V usage is TRBV7-7 and J usage is TRBJ1-5; 10 nucleotides match TRBD1. This CDR3 has 19 amino acids. V gave up 5 bases and J gave up 0 bases; unmatched junction bases: 13. CDR1 and CDR2 from the germline V gene are SSHAT and FNYEAQ (reference sequence).

This clone was seen a single time. The chain carries TRBV4-1 and TRBJ1-3; D gene ambiguous. The V gene lost 3 bases and the J gene lost 7 bases, with 13 bases spanning the gap. Germline CDR1 is MGHRA and CDR2 is YSYEKL. This CDR3 contains 14 residues. The CDR3 region is CASSQLGALNTIYF. The CDR3 nucleotides read TGCGCCAGCAGCCAGCTCGGCGCTCTCAACACCATATATTTT.

The rearrangement joins TRBV3-1 (or the pseudogene TRBV3-2) to TRBJ1-6, with TRBD1 matching 10 bases. In germline, CDR1 is LGHDT, CDR2 YNNKEL (reference sequence). J was trimmed by 0 bases and V by 3 bases; bases with no gene match: 2. The CDR3 runs to 17 residues. Here the CDR3 DNA reads TGTGCCAGCAGCCAGAGGACAGGGGGCTCCTATAATTCACCCCTCCACTTT. Amino acid sequence: CASSQRTGGSYNSPLHF.

The V gene is TRBV5-6, the J gene TRBJ1-1; 10 bases align to TRBD1. V lost 4 bases to trimming and J lost 4 bases; unmatched junction nucleotides: 7. The CDR3 spans 15 residues. The germline CDR1 and CDR2 sequences are SGHDT and YYEEEE. The CDR3 DNA sequence: TGTGCCAGCAGCCCCGGGACAGGGGCCCGCACTGAAGCTTTCTTT. Amino acid sequence: CASSPGTGARTEAFF.

The V call is TRBV11-2, the J call TRBJ2-3; D ambiguous. CDR1 and CDR2 (germline): SGHAT, FQNNGV. This CDR3 is 13 amino acids long. Trimming took 2 bases from V and 4 from J, leaving 7 bases between them. The CDR3 is CASSLPTPDTQYF. The CDR3 DNA reads TGTGCCAGCAGCTTACCTACCCCAGATACGCAGTATTTT.

The chain joins TRBV5-8 to TRBJ1-2; D not resolved. Trimming took 1 base from V and 5 from J, leaving 15 bases between them. CDR3 length: 15 amino acids. Germline CDR1 and CDR2: SGHTS and YDEGEE. The CDR3 sequence is CASSLKRESRYGYTF. The CDR3 region has the DNA TGTGCCAGCAGCTTGAAGAGGGAGAGCAGATATGGCTACACCTTC.